Here is one T cell receptor beta chain with its context. The data are from a study of blood T cell repertoires in COVID-19. Germline CDR1 MDHEN, CDR2 SYDVKM. This CDR3 spans 15 amino acids. V shed 0 bases and J shed 3 bases, with 10 bases lying between them. Clones were sequenced by immunoSEQ multiplex PCR, and TCRdb holds only the in-frame ones, with some missing. The table has about 190,000 clones, 80% to 90% seen once. The source is an older woman with active or convalescent COVID-19. Sequencing input: peripheral blood. The rearrangement joins TRBV28 to TRBJ2-3; tentatively, D is TRBD2 (6 bases). CDR3 sequence (DNA): TGTGCCAGCAGTTTATGGACTAGTGGTACAGATACGCAGTATTTT. It codes for CASSLWTSGTDTQYF.